This T cell receptor (beta chain) came from a study of shared clonotypes between healthy human individuals. The study, taken as a whole, reports: Sequencing depth was expected to affect clonotype sharing among donors.

As regards this clone: The antigen is not known.

TCRdb's copy holds only in-frame clones and misses some; the assay was immunoSEQ multiplex PCR. This repertoire shows fewer than 600,000 clones, roughly four fifths found once; its top ten account for more than 10%. The CDR3 loop spans 15 amino acids. Trimming pared 5 bases from V and 2 bases from J, leaving 15 bases between. Germline V gives CDR1 KGHSH, CDR2 LQKENI. Sequencing was performed on PBMCs. The V and J genes are TRBV18 and TRBJ1-1, with D possibly matching TRBD1 (5 bases). The source of this sequence is a woman aged 35 to 49 in good health. Some clones in this sample may be carry-over from other donors' samples. The CDR3 is CASSSGTGLNTEAFF. The CDR3 nucleotides read TGTGCCAGCTCATCCGGGACGGGACTAAACACTGAAGCTTTCTTT. The complete variable domain, with remaining parts taken from reference TRBV18 and TRBJ1-1, reads NAGVMQNPRHLVRRRGQEARLRCSPMKGHSHVYWYRQLPEEGLKFMVYLQKENIIDESGMPKERFSAEFPKEGPSILRIQQVVRGDSAAYFCASSSGTGLNTEAFFGQGTRLTVV.